Detailed here is one TCR beta chain. The CDR3 sequence is 15 residues long. Trimming shortened V by 4 bases and J by 5 bases, and 16 bases separated the two germline ends. Germline CDR1 reads LGHDT; CDR2 reads YNNKEL (reference sequence). Measured with immunoSEQ multiplex PCR; TCRdb has only the in-frame clones, and not every one. The data show roughly 360,000 clones, with 80% to 90% seen just once and 1.3% held by the top ten. The recovered donors of Cohort 3 showed two negative PCRs, clearance, or symptom resolution. These data come from a study of blood T cell repertoires in COVID-19. For the study at large: T cells, B-cell-depleted T cells, or PBMCs provided the cDNA or gDNA that served as material.

The sample consisted of PBMCs or T cells enriched from blood (not recorded which). This TCR derives from a man younger than 45 who had recovered from COVID-19. V and J are TRBV3-1 (or the pseudogene TRBV3-2) and TRBJ2-3, with D perhaps TRBD2 (6 bases). As DNA, the CDR3 is TGTGCCAGCAGCCGGACCGGGAGCGGCATAGATACGCAGTATTTT. Encoded protein: CASSRTGSGIDTQYF.